This T cell receptor (beta chain) was sequenced in a study of blood T cell repertoires in COVID-19. In the study overall: COVID-19 samples collected from the United States, Italy and Spain covered acute and convalescent phases.

In the source study's methods: Reference gene primers were amplified, and this amplification served to estimate nucleated cell counts. Only in-frame clones appear in the TCRdb table, and some are missing; sequencing was by immunoSEQ multiplex PCR. V and J calls and clone size are copied from that table; D and trimming were computed from the DNA. Of approximately 31,000 clones in the sample, nearly 90% are singletons; the top ten hold about 1.4%. With 2 bases clipped from V and 4 bases from J, the junction kept 4 bases outside the gene matches. CDR3 size: 15 residues. In germline, CDR1 is KGHSH, CDR2 LQKENI.

Sequencing input: peripheral blood. This sequence originates from a man in his sixties with active COVID-19. The rearrangement links TRBV18 to TRBJ1-5; TRBD1 matches 8 bases. This CDR3 reads CASSPGRGHNQPQHF. Written as DNA, the CDR3 is TGTGCCAGCTCACCAGGCAGGGGGCATAATCAGCCCCAGCATTTT.